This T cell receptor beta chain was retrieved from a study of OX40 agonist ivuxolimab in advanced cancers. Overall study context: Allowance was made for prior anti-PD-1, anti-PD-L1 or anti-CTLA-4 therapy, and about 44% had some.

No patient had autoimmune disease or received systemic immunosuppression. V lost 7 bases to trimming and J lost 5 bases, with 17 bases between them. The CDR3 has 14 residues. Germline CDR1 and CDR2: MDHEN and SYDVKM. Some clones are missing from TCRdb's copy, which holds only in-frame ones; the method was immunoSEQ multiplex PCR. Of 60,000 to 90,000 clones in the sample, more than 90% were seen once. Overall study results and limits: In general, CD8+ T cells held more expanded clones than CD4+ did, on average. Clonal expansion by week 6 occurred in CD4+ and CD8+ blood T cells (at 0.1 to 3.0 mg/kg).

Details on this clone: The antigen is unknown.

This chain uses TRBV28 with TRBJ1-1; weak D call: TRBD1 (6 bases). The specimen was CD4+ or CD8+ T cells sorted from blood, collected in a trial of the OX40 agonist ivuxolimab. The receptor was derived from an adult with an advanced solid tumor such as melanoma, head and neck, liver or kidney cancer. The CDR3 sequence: CASIERGGGTEAFF. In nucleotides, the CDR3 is TGTGCCAGCATCGAGAGGGGGGGTGGGACTGAAGCTTTCTTT.